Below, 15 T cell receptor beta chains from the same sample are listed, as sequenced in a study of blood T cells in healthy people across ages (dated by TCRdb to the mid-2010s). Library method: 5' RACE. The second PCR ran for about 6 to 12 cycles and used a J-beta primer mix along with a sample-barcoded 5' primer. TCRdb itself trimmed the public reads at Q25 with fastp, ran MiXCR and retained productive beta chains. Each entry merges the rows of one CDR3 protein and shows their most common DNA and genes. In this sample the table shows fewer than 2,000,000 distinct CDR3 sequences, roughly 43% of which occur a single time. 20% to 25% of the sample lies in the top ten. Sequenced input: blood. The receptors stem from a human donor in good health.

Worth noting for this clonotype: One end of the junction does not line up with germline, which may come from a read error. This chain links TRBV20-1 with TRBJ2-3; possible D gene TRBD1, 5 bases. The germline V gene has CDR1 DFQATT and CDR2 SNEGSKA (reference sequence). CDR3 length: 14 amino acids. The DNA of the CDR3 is TGCAGTGCCGGAGACAGCAAGGGCACAGATGCGCAGTATTTT. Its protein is CSAGDSKGTDAQYF.

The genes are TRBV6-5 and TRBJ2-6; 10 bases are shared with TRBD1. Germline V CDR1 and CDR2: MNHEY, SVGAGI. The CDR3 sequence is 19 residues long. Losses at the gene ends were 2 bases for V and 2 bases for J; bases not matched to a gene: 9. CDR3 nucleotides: TGTGCCAGCAGTTACCCTGATAGGACAGGGGGGACTGGGGCCAACGTCCTGACTTTC. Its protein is CASSYPDRTGGTGANVLTF.

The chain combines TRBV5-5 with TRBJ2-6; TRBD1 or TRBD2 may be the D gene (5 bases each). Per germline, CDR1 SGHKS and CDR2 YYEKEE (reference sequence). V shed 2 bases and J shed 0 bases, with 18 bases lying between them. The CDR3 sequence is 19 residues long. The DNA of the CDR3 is TGTGCCAGCAGCTTCGCCCGGGACGGGTTTAGCTCTGGGGCCAACGTCCTGACTTTC. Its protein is CASSFARDGFSSGANVLTF.

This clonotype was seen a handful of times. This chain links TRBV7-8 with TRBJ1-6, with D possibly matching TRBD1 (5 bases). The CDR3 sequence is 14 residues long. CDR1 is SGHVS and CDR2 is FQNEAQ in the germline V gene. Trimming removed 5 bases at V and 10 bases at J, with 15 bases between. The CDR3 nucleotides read TGTGCCAGCAGCGCCGGGGGGGTTGGGTCACCCCTCCACTTT. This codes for CASSAGGVGSPLHF.

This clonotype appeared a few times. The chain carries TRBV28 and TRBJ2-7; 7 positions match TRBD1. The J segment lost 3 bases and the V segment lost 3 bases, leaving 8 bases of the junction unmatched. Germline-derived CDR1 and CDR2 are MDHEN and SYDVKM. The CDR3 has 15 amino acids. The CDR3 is CASSFVRQGFYEQYF. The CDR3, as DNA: TGTGCCAGCAGTTTTGTCAGACAGGGATTCTACGAGCAGTACTTC.

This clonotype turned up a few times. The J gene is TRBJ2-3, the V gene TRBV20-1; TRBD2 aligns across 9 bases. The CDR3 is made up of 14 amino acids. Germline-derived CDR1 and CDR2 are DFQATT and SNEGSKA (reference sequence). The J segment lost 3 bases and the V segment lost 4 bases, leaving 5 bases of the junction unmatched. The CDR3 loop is CSAIAGGRTDTQYF. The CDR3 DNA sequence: TGCAGTGCTATCGCGGGGGGGAGGACAGATACGCAGTATTTT.

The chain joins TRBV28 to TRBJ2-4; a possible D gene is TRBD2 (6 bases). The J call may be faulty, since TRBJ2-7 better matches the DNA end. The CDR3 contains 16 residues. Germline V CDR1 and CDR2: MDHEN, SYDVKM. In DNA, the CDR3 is TGTGCCAGCAGTTTTCCCGGGGGTCCCCAGGCCTACGAGCAGTACTTC. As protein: CASSFPGGPQAYEQYF.

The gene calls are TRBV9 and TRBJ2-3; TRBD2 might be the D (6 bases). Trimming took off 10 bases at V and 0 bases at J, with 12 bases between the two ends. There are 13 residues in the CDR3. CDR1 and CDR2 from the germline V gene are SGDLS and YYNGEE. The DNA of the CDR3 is TGTGCCGGCGGGAAGGTTAGCACAGATACGCAGTATTTT. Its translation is CAGGKVSTDTQYF.

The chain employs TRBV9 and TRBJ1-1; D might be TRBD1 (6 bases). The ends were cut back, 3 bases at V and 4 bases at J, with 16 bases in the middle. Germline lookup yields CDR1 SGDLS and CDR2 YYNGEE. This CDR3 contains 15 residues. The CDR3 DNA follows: TGTGCCAGCAGCGAGGGGGACCCTTCCGGCACTGAAGCTTTCTTT. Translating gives CASSEGDPSGTEAFF.

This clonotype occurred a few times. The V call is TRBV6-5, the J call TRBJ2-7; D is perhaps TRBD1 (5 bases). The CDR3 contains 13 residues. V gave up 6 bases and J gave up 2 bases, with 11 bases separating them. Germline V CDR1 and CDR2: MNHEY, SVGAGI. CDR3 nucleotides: TGTGCCAGCAGCAAAGACAGCCCCTACGAGCAGTACTTC. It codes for CASSKDSPYEQYF.

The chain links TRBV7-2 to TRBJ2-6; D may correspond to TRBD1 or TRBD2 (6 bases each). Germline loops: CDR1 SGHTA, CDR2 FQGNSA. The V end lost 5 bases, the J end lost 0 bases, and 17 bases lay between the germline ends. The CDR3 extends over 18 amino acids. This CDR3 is CASSLLGGLPSGANVLTF. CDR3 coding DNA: TGTGCCAGCAGCCTGCTGGGGGGCCTACCCTCTGGGGCCAACGTCCTGACTTTC.

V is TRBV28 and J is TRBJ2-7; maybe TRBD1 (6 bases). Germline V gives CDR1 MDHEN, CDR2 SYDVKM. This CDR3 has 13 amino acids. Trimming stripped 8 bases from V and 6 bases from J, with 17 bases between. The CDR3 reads CASGYHTGFEQYF. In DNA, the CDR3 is TGTGCCAGCGGCTACCATACAGGGTTCGAGCAGTACTTC.

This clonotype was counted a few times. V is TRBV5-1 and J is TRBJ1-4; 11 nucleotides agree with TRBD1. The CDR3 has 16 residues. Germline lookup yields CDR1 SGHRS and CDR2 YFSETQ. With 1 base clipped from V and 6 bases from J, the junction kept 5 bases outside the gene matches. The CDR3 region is CASSLNVGQGDEKLFF. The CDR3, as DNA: TGCGCCAGCAGCTTGAACGTGGGACAGGGGGATGAAAAACTGTTTTTT.

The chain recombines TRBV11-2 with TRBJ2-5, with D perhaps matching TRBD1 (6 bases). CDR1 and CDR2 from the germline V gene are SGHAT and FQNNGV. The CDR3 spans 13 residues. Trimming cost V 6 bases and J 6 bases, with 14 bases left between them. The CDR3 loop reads CASSVQGRKTQYF. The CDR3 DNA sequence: TGTGCCAGCAGTGTCCAGGGGAGAAAGACCCAGTACTTC.

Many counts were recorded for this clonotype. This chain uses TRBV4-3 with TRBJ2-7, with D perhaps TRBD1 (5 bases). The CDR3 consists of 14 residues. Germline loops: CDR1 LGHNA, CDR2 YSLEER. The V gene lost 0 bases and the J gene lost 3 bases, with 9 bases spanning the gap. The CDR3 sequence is CASSQDRGYYEQYF. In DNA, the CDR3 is TGCGCCAGCAGCCAAGATAGGGGCTACTACGAGCAGTACTTC.